A selection of T cell receptor beta chains follows, all from one sample in a study of cytomegalovirus exposure and HLA in healthy donors. TCRdb's table, derived via immunoSEQ multiplex PCR, lists solely in-frame clones and lacks some. This sample has roughly 82,000 clones, with 90% to 95% found just once. Sequenced: PBMCs. The receptors shown here come from a man aged 18 to 29 in good health and CMV-seronegative. Each CDR3 is given with its conserved first and last residue. A D gene is named only where the DNA matches it firmly. Clone size is stated in some rows and not others, as once, few, many or a class when expanded.

>TRBJ2-3|TRBV5-4|.|16|TRBD2
CASSWGTSGRTDTQYF
TGTGCCAGCAGCTGGGGGACTAGCGGGAGGACAGATACGCAGTATTTT
>TRBJ2-1|TRBV15|.|14|TRBD2
CATSRVGGNNEQFF
TGTGCCACCAGCAGAGTCGGGGGGAACAATGAGCAGTTCTTC
>TRBJ2-1|TRBV5-1|.|15|.
CASSLAGNSYNEQFF
TGCGCCAGCAGCTTGGCAGGGAATTCCTACAATGAGCAGTTCTTC
>TRBJ2-3|TRBV4-3|.|15|.
CASSQDLSPTDTQYF
TGCGCCAGCAGCCAAGATCTCTCCCCCACAGATACGCAGTATTTT
>TRBJ1-1|TRBV7-2|once|15|.
CASRRTLDRNTEAFF
TGTGCCAGCAGACGTACCCTGGACAGGAACACTGAAGCTTTCTTT
>TRBJ2-1|TRBV5-1|.|15|.
CASSADAGQINEQFF
TGCGCCAGCAGCGCGGATGCCGGACAGATCAATGAGCAGTTCTTC
>TRBJ1-4|TRBV15|.|15|TRBD1
CATSRRTGTNEKLFF
TGTGCCACCAGCAGAAGGACAGGAACTAATGAAAAACTGTTTTTT
>TRBJ1-6|TRBV27|.|16|.
CASRRGVGPGNSPLHF
TGTGCCAGCAGGCGGGGTGTTGGGCCAGGGAATTCACCCCTCCACTTT
>TRBJ1-1|TRBV12-5|.|14|.
CASGFRTANTEAFF
TGTGCTAGTGGTTTTCGGACAGCGAACACTGAAGCTTTCTTT
>TRBJ1-5|TRBV14|.|13|TRBD1
CASSLGQNQPQHF
TGTGCCAGCAGCCTGGGACAGAATCAGCCCCAGCATTTT
>TRBJ1-1|TRBV6-5|.|14|TRBD1
CASSRQGMGTEAFF
TGTGCCAGCAGCCGACAGGGAATGGGCACTGAAGCTTTCTTT
>TRBJ2-7|TRBV6-6|.|16|.
CASNPIGGQGKGEQYF
TGTGCCAGCAATCCCATCGGCGGGCAGGGGAAGGGCGAGCAGTACTTC
>TRBJ1-4|TRBV7-9|.|16|.
CASSRGRGVANEKLFF
TGTGCCAGCAGCCGTGGCCGGGGGGTCGCAAATGAAAAACTGTTTTTT
>TRBJ2-4|TRBV11-2|.|15|.
CASSLVRVAKNIQYF
TGTGCCAGCAGCTTAGTCAGGGTAGCCAAAAACATTCAGTACTTC
>TRBJ1-1|TRBV6-5|.|16|.
CASSYSLGGSDTEAFF
TGTGCCAGCAGTTACTCGCTGGGAGGGTCGGACACTGAAGCTTTCTTT
>TRBJ1-1|TRBV5-4|.|14|.
CASSFDRSNTEAFF
TGTGCCAGCAGCTTTGACAGATCGAACACTGAAGCTTTCTTT
>TRBJ1-5|TRBV6-1|.|13|.
CASSERDNQPQHF
TGTGCCAGCAGTGAACGGGACAATCAGCCCCAGCATTTT
>TRBJ2-5|TRBV30|.|17|TRBD2
CAWSAGTSGGAVETQYF
TGTGCCTGGAGTGCTGGGACTAGCGGGGGGGCAGTTGAGACCCAGTACTTC
>TRBJ2-4|TRBV4-1|.|16|TRBD1
CASSRGQGDGKNIQYF
TGCGCCAGCAGCCGCGGACAGGGAGATGGCAAAAACATTCAGTACTTC
>TRBJ1-5|TRBV5-4|.|13|.
CASSSGDGQPQHF
TGTGCCAGCAGCTCCGGGGATGGTCAGCCCCAGCATTTT
>TRBJ1-1|TRBV6-4|.|15|TRBD1
CASSEGQGADAEAFF
TGTGCCAGCAGTGAGGGTCAGGGGGCGGACGCTGAAGCTTTCTTT
>TRBJ2-3|TRBV27|.|16|TRBD1
CASSSGTGYIGDTQYF
TGTGCCAGCAGTTCAGGGACAGGGTATATTGGAGATACGCAGTATTTT
>TRBJ2-3|TRBV7-9|once|14|TRBD1
CASSSGTGTDTQYF
TGTGCCAGCAGCTCCGGGACAGGTACAGATACGCAGTATTTT
>TRBJ1-2|TRBV20-1|.|11|.
CSARRSYGYTF
TGCAGTGCTAGACGGAGCTATGGCTACACCTTC
>TRBJ1-2|TRBV5-1|once|17|TRBD1
CASSLSDRGPRNYGYTF
TGCGCCAGCAGCTTGTCGGACAGGGGACCCCGCAACTATGGCTACACCTTC
>TRBJ1-2|TRBV5-4|once|15|TRBD1
CASSPRGQGDYGYTF
TGTGCCAGCAGCCCTCGGGGACAGGGTGATTATGGCTACACCTTC
>TRBJ1-2|TRBV27|.|13|TRBD1
CASSTTGSNGYTF
TGTGCCAGCAGTACGACAGGGTCCAATGGCTACACCTTC
>TRBJ1-2|TRBV27|.|16|TRBD1
CASSGQGAPGVYGYTF
TGTGCCAGCAGTGGACAGGGGGCGCCAGGCGTCTATGGCTACACCTTC
>TRBJ2-5|TRBV19|.|15|TRBD2
CASSLLAGGVETQYF
TGTGCCAGTAGCCTACTAGCGGGAGGGGTAGAGACCCAGTACTTC
>TRBJ2-1|TRBV4-1|.|16|.
CASSQGSGRSHNEQFF
TGCGCCAGCAGCCAAGGTTCGGGTAGATCGCACAATGAGCAGTTCTTC
>TRBJ2-3|TRBV6-5|.|14|TRBD1
CASSPGQGTDTQYF
TGTGCCAGCAGCCCGGGACAGGGGACAGATACGCAGTATTTT
>TRBJ1-6|TRBV5-6|.|15|.
CASSLVELKYSPLHF
TGTGCCAGCAGCTTGGTCGAGTTGAAGTATTCACCCCTCCACTTT
>TRBJ2-3|TRBV11-3|.|17|TRBD2
CASSYVGTSGATDTQYF
TGTGCCAGCAGCTACGTCGGGACTAGCGGGGCCACAGATACGCAGTATTTT
>TRBJ1-2|TRBV11-3|.|13|.
CASSLRGALGYTF
TGTGCCAGCAGCTTACGGGGGGCTTTGGGCTACACCTTC
>TRBJ2-5|TRBV5-6|.|17|TRBD1
CASSLTGQGSFGETQYF
TGTGCCAGCAGCTTAACGGGACAGGGCTCCTTCGGGGAGACCCAGTACTTC
>TRBJ1-2|TRBV7-2|.|14|.
CASSLGDRFYGYTF
TGTGCCAGCAGCTTAGGCGACAGGTTTTATGGCTACACCTTC
>TRBJ1-1|TRBV5-4|.|15|.
CASSWPGRANTEAFF
TGTGCCAGCAGCTGGCCCGGGAGAGCTAACACTGAAGCTTTCTTT
>TRBJ2-3|TRBV30|.|14|TRBD1
CAWKDRSLTGAQYF
TGTGCCTGGAAGGACCGTAGCCTAACAGGGGCGCAGTATTTT
>TRBJ2-2|TRBV11-3|.|16|TRBD1
CASRQPGQLGTGELFF
TGTGCCAGCAGGCAACCGGGACAGTTAGGGACCGGGGAGCTGTTTTTT
>TRBJ2-5|TRBV10-1|.|15|.
CASSESWQGKETQYF
TGCGCCAGCAGTGAGTCTTGGCAGGGGAAAGAGACCCAGTACTTC
>TRBJ1-4|TRBV5-1|once|14|.
CASSLGGTNEKLFF
TGCGCCAGCAGCCTAGGGGGAACTAATGAAAAACTGTTTTTT
>TRBJ1-1|TRBV18|.|15|.
CASSPPAGLNTEAFF
TGTGCCAGCTCACCACCGGCAGGTCTGAACACTGAAGCTTTCTTT
>TRBJ1-2|TRBV30|.|16|.
CAWSVRPGGIGGGYTF
TGTGCCTGGAGTGTACGTCCCGGGGGGATAGGAGGTGGCTACACCTTC
>TRBJ2-1|TRBV5-1|once|15|.
CASSFGREDSGEQFF
TGCGCCAGCAGCTTCGGCAGGGAAGATTCGGGTGAGCAGTTCTTC
>TRBJ2-7|TRBV7-2|once|16|TRBD2
CASSYSGTSGSYEQYF
TGTGCCAGCAGCTACTCCGGGACTAGCGGTTCCTACGAGCAGTACTTC
>TRBJ2-1|TRBV7-2|once|15|.
CASSLDVGQRNEQFF
TGTGCCAGCAGCTTAGACGTGGGACAACGCAATGAGCAGTTCTTC
>TRBJ1-2|TRBV28|.|14|.
CASSWNRANYGYTF
TGTGCCAGCAGTTGGAACAGGGCTAACTATGGCTACACCTTC
>TRBJ1-1|TRBV4-2|.|14|TRBD1
CASSPQRGHTEAFF
TGTGCCAGCAGCCCGCAGAGGGGGCACACTGAAGCTTTCTTT
>TRBJ2-2|TRBV5-1|.|12|.
CASKGANGELFF
TGCGCCAGCAAAGGGGCCAACGGGGAGCTGTTTTTT
>TRBJ2-7|TRBV4-1|.|17|.
CASSPRGPGRGVYEQYF
TGCGCCAGCAGCCCCAGAGGGCCCGGCAGGGGGGTCTACGAGCAGTACTTC
>TRBJ2-2|TRBV2|.|15|TRBD1
CASKAGTGGTGELFF
TGTGCCAGCAAAGCAGGGACAGGGGGCACCGGGGAGCTGTTTTTT
>TRBJ2-7|TRBV11-3|.|13|TRBD1
CASSPKTGYEQYF
TGTGCCAGCAGCCCCAAGACAGGGTACGAGCAGTACTTC
>TRBJ1-1|TRBV5-1|.|15|TRBD1
CASRIGTGQNTEAFF
TGCGCCAGCAGGATAGGGACAGGGCAGAACACTGAAGCTTTCTTT
>TRBJ2-1|TRBV6-6|once|16|TRBD1
CASSYPQGVGANEQFF
TGTGCCAGCAGTTACCCACAGGGGGTTGGTGCAAATGAGCAGTTCTTC
>TRBJ1-1|TRBV30|.|13|.
CAWSKGLATEAFF
TGTGCCTGGAGTAAGGGGTTAGCCACTGAAGCTTTCTTT